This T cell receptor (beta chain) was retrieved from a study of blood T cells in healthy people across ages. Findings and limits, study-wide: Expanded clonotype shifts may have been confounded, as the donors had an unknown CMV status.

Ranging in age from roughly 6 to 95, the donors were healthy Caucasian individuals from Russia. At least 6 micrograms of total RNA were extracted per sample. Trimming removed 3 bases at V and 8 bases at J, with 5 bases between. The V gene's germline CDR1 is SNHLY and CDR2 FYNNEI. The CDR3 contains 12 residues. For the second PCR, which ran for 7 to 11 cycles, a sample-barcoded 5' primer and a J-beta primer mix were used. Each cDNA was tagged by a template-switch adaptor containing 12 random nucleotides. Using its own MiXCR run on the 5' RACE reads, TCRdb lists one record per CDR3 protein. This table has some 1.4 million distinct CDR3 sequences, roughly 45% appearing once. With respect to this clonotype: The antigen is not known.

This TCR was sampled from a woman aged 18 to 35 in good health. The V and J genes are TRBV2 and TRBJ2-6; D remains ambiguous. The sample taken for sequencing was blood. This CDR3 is CASSDNSNVLTF. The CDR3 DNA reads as TGTGCCAGCAGTGATAATTCCAACGTCCTGACTTTC.